The clone carrying this T cell receptor (beta chain) has a single count. The record originates from a study of T cell responses to AZD1222 COVID-19 vaccine. The method was immunoSEQ multiplex PCR; TCRdb's version includes in-frame clones alone and lacks a portion of them. Found here are about 120,000 clones, more than 70% of them singletons; the top ten hold approximately 15%. V lost 4 bases to trimming and J lost 1 base; unmatched junction nucleotides: 9. The CDR3 contains 16 residues. Germline V gives CDR1 MGHRA, CDR2 YSYEKL. Sequencing was performed on peripheral blood, taken 28 days after the second AZD1222 dose. The receptor was isolated from an adult who received the AZD1222 COVID-19 vaccine. The chain couples TRBV4-1 to TRBJ1-1, with 7 bases aligning to TRBD1. CDR3 in amino acids: CASSPAVQGRNTEAFF. The DNA for the CDR3 is TGCGCCAGCAGCCCGGCGGTACAGGGGAGGAACACTGAAGCTTTCTTT.